Each of the 23 T cell receptor beta chains below was sequenced from the same sample in a study of T cell responses to AZD1222 COVID-19 vaccine. The repertoire was sequenced with immunoSEQ multiplex PCR; TCRdb's copy has only in-frame clones and lacks some. The sample includes 130,000 to 150,000 clones, 75% to 90% of them seen just once. The sequences come from peripheral blood, collected on day 0 of MenACWY control vaccination. These receptors were obtained from an adult in good health.

This chain uses TRBV6-5 with TRBJ2-3; the D gene is possibly TRBD2 (7 bases). Germline CDR1 reads MNHEY; CDR2 reads SVGAGI. This CDR3 has 15 amino acids. V lost 6 bases and J lost 0, with 13 bases in between. The CDR3 DNA follows: TGTGCCAGCAGACCCCGGGGGGCGAGCACAGATACGCAGTATTTT. Encoded protein: CASRPRGASTDTQYF.

This chain connects TRBV7-2 to TRBJ2-2, with a tentative D call TRBD1 (6 bases). The V gene lost 2 bases and the J gene lost 2 bases, with 12 bases spanning the gap. Germline CDR1 reads SGHTA; CDR2 reads FQGNSA. The CDR3 covers 16 residues. This CDR3 is CASSLLTGINTGELFF. The CDR3 DNA sequence: TGTGCCAGCAGCTTACTAACAGGGATAAACACCGGGGAGCTGTTTTTT.

The V gene is TRBV2, the J gene TRBJ2-7, with a tentative D call TRBD1 (5 bases). Germline V gene data show CDR1 as SNHLY and CDR2 as FYNNEI. V shed 6 bases and J shed 3 bases, with 12 bases lying between them. The CDR3 is made up of 13 amino acids. The CDR3 nucleotides are TGTGCCAGCAGGCCCAGGGATGGCTACGAGCAGTACTTC. Amino acid sequence: CASRPRDGYEQYF.

The chain is built from TRBV15 and TRBJ1-5; D call uncertain. The germline V gene has CDR1 LNHNV and CDR2 YYDKDF (reference sequence). The V and J ends lost 8 bases and 8 bases respectively, with 22 bases between them. The CDR3 is made up of 15 amino acids. CDR3: CATGTSTTAFEPQHF. In DNA form, the CDR3 reads TGTGCCACCGGAACCTCGACGACGGCCTTTGAGCCCCAGCATTTT.

The CDR3 sequence: CASTTGDQETQYF. Written as DNA, the CDR3 is TGTGCCAGCACCACAGGGGACCAAGAGACCCAGTACTTC. The chain joins TRBV11-2 to TRBJ2-5; 7 nucleotides match TRBD1. Trimming took 7 bases from V and 0 from J; bases not matched to a gene: 2. This CDR3 is 13 amino acids long. Germline V lookup: CDR1 SGHAT, CDR2 FQNNGV.

The chain carries TRBV30 and TRBJ2-5; TRBD2 agrees at 12 bases. Germline V gene data show CDR1 as GTSNPN and CDR2 as SVGIG (reference sequence). The CDR3 has 14 residues. V trimming: 5 bases; J trimming: 2 bases; junction bases outside the gene matches: 3. CDR3 loop: CAWRGLAGQETQYF. In DNA, the CDR3 is TGTGCCTGGCGAGGACTAGCGGGGCAAGAGACCCAGTACTTC.

V is TRBV4-1 and J is TRBJ1-1, with D possibly being TRBD1 (5 bases). Trimming stripped 1 base from V and 2 bases from J, with 11 bases between. Per germline, CDR1 MGHRA and CDR2 YSYEKL. This CDR3 is 15 amino acids long. The CDR3 protein is CASSQADRINTEAFF. CDR3 nucleotide sequence: TGCGCCAGCAGCCAAGCCGACAGAATTAACACTGAAGCTTTCTTT.

The chain couples TRBV6-5 to TRBJ1-5; possible D gene TRBD1, 5 bases. The CDR3 is made up of 15 amino acids. CDR1 and CDR2 (germline): MNHEY, SVGAGI. V lost 4 bases and J lost 6, with 16 bases in between. The CDR3 loop is CASSSSGGDAQPQHF. In DNA, the CDR3 is TGTGCCAGCAGTTCGTCCGGGGGGGACGCTCAGCCCCAGCATTTT.

As regards this clone: The identical CDR3 is also encoded by other nucleotide sequences in the sample. The rearrangement links TRBV9 to TRBJ2-3; the D is unclear. Germline V gene sequence: CDR1 SGDLS, CDR2 YYNGEE. With 7 bases removed from V and 0 bases from J, the gap between germline ends came to 12 bases. This CDR3 has 14 amino acids. The CDR3 DNA sequence: TGTGCCAGCTCCCGGACGGCTAGCACAGATACGCAGTATTTT. The encoded protein is CASSRTASTDTQYF. The variable domain in full, completed from reference TRBV9 and TRBJ2-3, reads DSGVTQTPKHLITATGQRVTLRCSPRSGDLSVYWYQQSLDQGLQFLIQYYNGEERAKGNILERFSAQQFPDLHSELNLSSLELGDSALYFCASSRTASTDTQYFGPGTRLTVL.

The rearrangement links TRBV28 to TRBJ2-3; D unresolved. CDR3 length equals 15 residues. V shed 10 bases and J shed 8 bases, with 25 bases lying between them. Germline assignment: CDR1 MDHEN and CDR2 SYDVKM. The CDR3 loop reads CAITTKGRHSPTQYF. In nucleotides, the CDR3 is TGTGCCATAACGACCAAAGGACGTCATAGTCCTACGCAGTATTTT.

The rearrangement uses TRBV2 and TRBJ1-3, with D tentatively TRBD1 (6 bases). The CDR3 contains 15 residues. The germline gives CDR1 SNHLY, CDR2 FYNNEI. Trimming removed 6 bases from V and 0 bases from J, with 12 bases in between. In DNA form, the CDR3 reads TGTGCCAGCAGGCTAGGACAGCCCTCTGGAAACACCATATATTTT. As protein: CASRLGQPSGNTIYF.

The chain employs TRBV7-9 and TRBJ2-3; tentatively, D is TRBD1 or TRBD2 (5 bases each). CDR1 and CDR2 (germline): SEHNR, FQNEAQ (reference sequence). The CDR3 runs to 18 residues. Trimming removed 5 bases at V and 2 bases at J, with 23 bases between. CDR3 in amino acids: CASSPDVWGTSDTDTQYF. In nucleotides, the CDR3 is TGTGCCAGCAGCCCCGACGTGTGGGGGACCTCTGACACAGATACGCAGTATTTT.

The rearrangement uses TRBV28 and TRBJ1-2; D not certain. The CDR3 length is 12 residues. V lost 7 bases, J lost 5 bases, and 11 bases lay in between. Germline CDR1 is MDHEN and CDR2 is SYDVKM. The CDR3 DNA sequence: TGTGCCAGCACTCCGCGGAGGTATGGCTACACCTTC. Translation: CASTPRRYGYTF.

V usage is TRBV11-2 and J usage is TRBJ2-2; D unclear. This CDR3 has 12 residues. Germline V CDR1 and CDR2: SGHAT, FQNNGV. Trimming removed 3 bases at V and 7 bases at J, with 6 bases between. CDR3 bases: TGTGCCAGCAGCTTGGGCGTCGGGGAGCTGTTTTTT. This sequence encodes CASSLGVGELFF.

The chain is built from TRBV5-1 and TRBJ2-1; 10 positions match TRBD2. The CDR3 spans 16 residues. The germline V gene encodes CDR1 SGHRS and CDR2 YFSETQ. The V segment lost 4 bases and the J segment 4 bases; nucleotides outside the gene matches: 8. CDR3 sequence reads: CASSPTGTSVYNEQFF. Written as DNA, the CDR3 is TGCGCCAGCAGCCCGACCGGGACTAGCGTTTACAATGAGCAGTTCTTC.

The chain combines TRBV5-4 with TRBJ2-5, with 8 nucleotides matching TRBD2. Losses at the gene ends were 0 bases for V and 1 base for J; bases not matched to a gene: 2. The CDR3 runs to 15 residues. CDR1 and CDR2 from the germline V gene are SGHNT and YYREEE (reference sequence). The CDR3 DNA reads TGTGCCAGCAGCTTGGCGGGAGGGGGCCAAGAGACCCAGTACTTC. Encoded protein: CASSLAGGGQETQYF.

This clone was seen a handful of times. The V and J genes are TRBV10-1 and TRBJ2-2; D not certain. The V gene's germline CDR1 is WNHNN and CDR2 SYGVQD (reference sequence). V was pared by 0 bases and J by 3 bases, with 5 bases between. The CDR3 runs 14 residues. The chain's CDR3 is CASSESGYTGELFF. CDR3 DNA sequence: TGCGCCAGCAGTGAGTCGGGGTACACCGGGGAGCTGTTTTTT.

The chain recombines TRBV4-2 with TRBJ1-1; 7 nucleotides agree with TRBD1. CDR1 LGHNA and CDR2 YNFKEQ come from the germline V gene. The CDR3 sequence is 13 residues long. J gave up 10 bases and V 1 base, and 6 bases lay outside the gene matches. The CDR3 DNA follows: TGTGCCAGCAGCCAAGCGACAGGGTTACGAGCTTTCTTT. Residues: CASSQATGLRAFF.

The chain carries TRBV19 and TRBJ1-5; 7 bases fit TRBD1. Germline V gene data show CDR1 as LNHDA and CDR2 as SQIVND (reference sequence). The CDR3 has 15 amino acids. Trimming at V came to 7 bases and at J to 5 bases, leaving 11 bases not matched to a gene. The CDR3 DNA reads TGTGCCAGTACCGACAGGGCGACGAGGCATCAGCCCCAGCATTTT. Translating it yields CASTDRATRHQPQHF.

V and J are TRBV19 and TRBJ1-5, with TRBD1 as a possible D gene (6 bases). The V gene's germline CDR1 is LNHDA and CDR2 SQIVND (reference sequence). With 3 bases removed from V and 5 bases from J, the gap between germline ends came to 14 bases. The CDR3 has 15 residues. The CDR3 DNA reads as TGTGCCAGTAGTATCGACCAGGACAGCTATCAGCCCCAGCATTTT. It codes for CASSIDQDSYQPQHF.

The chain carries TRBV2 and TRBJ2-7; D not certain. V was clipped by 5 bases and J by 5 bases, with 10 bases between them. The CDR3 spans 12 residues. Per the germline V gene, CDR1 is SNHLY and CDR2 is FYNNEI. CDR3 region: CASSFTENEQYV. The DNA for the CDR3 is TGTGCCAGCAGTTTCACAGAGAACGAGCAGTACGTC.

The V call is TRBV7-9, the J call TRBJ1-2, with TRBD1 identical over 9 bases. Trimming cost V 5 bases and J 9 bases; bases outside gene matches: 7. Looked up from germline, CDR1 is SEHNR and CDR2 is FQNEAQ (reference sequence). This CDR3 region has 13 residues. Written as DNA, the CDR3 is TGTGCCAGCAGCCGGGACAGGGTCGGGAGCTACACCTTC. Encoded protein: CASSRDRVGSYTF.

This rearrangement joins TRBV7-8 to TRBJ1-4; D call uncertain. V dropped 0 bases and J dropped 2 bases, with 4 bases sitting between them. CDR3 size: 14 residues. Germline V gene lookup returns CDR1 SGHVS and CDR2 FQNEAQ. CDR3 in amino acids: CASSLALTNEKLFF. In nucleotides, the CDR3 is TGTGCCAGCAGCTTAGCCCTTACTAATGAAAAACTGTTTTTT. The full variable domain, completed using reference TRBV7-8 and TRBJ1-4, is GAGVSQSPRYKVAKRGQDVALRCDPISGHVSLFWYQQALGQGPEFLTYFQNEAQLDKSGLPSDRFFAERPEGSVSTLKIQRTQQEDSAVYLCASSLALTNEKLFFGSGTQLSVL.